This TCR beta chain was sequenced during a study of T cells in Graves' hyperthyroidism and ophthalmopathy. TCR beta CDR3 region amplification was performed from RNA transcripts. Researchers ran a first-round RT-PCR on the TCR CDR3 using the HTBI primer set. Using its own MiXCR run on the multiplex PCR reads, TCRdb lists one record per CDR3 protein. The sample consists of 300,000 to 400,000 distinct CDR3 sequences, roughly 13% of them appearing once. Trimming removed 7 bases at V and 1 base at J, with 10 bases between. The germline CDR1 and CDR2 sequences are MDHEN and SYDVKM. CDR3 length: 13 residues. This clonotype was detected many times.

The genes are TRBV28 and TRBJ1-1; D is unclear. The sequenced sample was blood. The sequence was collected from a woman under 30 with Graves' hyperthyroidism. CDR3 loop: CASKPLWNTEAFF. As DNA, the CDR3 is TGTGCCAGCAAACCCCTTTGGAACACTGAAGCTTTCTTT.